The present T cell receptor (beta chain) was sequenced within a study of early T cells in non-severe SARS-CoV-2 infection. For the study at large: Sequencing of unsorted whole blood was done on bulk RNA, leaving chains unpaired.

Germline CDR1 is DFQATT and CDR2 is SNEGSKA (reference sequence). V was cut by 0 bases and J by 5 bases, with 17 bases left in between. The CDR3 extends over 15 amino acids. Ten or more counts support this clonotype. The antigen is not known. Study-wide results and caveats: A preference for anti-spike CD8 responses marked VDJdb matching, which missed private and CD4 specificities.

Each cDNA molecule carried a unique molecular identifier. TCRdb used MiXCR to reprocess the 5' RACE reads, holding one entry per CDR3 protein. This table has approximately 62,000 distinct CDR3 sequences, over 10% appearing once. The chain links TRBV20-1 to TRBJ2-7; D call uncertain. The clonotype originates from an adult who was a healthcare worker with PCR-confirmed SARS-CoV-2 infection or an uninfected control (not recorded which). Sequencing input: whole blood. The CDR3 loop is CSAREVPALTNEQYF. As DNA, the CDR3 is TGCAGTGCTAGAGAAGTCCCCGCCTTGACAAACGAGCAGTACTTC.